This entry is about one T cell receptor (beta chain). Its antigen is still unknown. This specimen belongs to a study of cytomegalovirus exposure and HLA in healthy donors. General study results and limits: The study put under 200 TCR beta chains on its list as cytomegalovirus-associated.

The CDR3 runs 11 residues. V lost 0 bases and J 9 bases, leaving 5 bases between the germline ends. Per germline, CDR1 MNHNS and CDR2 SASEGT. The study ran its PCR with 60 Vbeta and 13 Jbeta primers. Method: immunoSEQ multiplex PCR; TCRdb's copy keeps in-frame clones and lacks some. The sample yields roughly 140,000 clones, roughly 75% seen once. J is TRBJ2-5 and V is TRBV6-1, with unresolved D. This receptor was obtained from a man aged 40-49 years in good health and CMV-seropositive. The specimen was PBMCs. The CDR3 sequence: CASSEAIAQYF. The CDR3 nucleotides are TGTGCCAGCAGTGAAGCTATCGCCCAGTACTTC.